This T cell receptor (beta chain) was profiled in a study of blood T cell repertoires in COVID-19. Study context: The United States, Italy and Spain supplied acute and convalescent COVID-19 samples.

The protocol was immunoSEQ multiplex PCR, while the TCRdb copy is restricted to in-frame clones and leaves out a portion. Of approximately 490,000 clones in the sample, about 90% were seen once. Participant ages covered about 18 to 95 years across 24 US areas. Allocation to cohorts depended on clinical history reported by the participants. The recovered donors of Cohort 3 showed two negative PCRs, clearance, or symptom resolution. The CDR3 covers 12 residues. The V end lost 6 bases, the J end lost 6 bases, and 9 bases lay between the germline ends. Sequenced material: PBMCs or T cells enriched from blood (not recorded which). This receptor was taken from a woman between 18 and 29 years old who had recovered from COVID-19. The chain couples TRBV12-3 or TRBV12-4 to TRBJ2-1; no definite D call. CDR3 DNA: TGTGCCAGCAGCCAAAAAGCCAATGAGCAGTTCTTC. As protein: CASSQKANEQFF.